This TCR beta chain is drawn from a study of cytomegalovirus exposure and HLA in healthy donors. Background on the study: HLA-typed donors contributed approximately 92 million unique TCRs, which were held in an early data release. Findings of the study overall: DRB1 had the most TCR associations and HLA-C the fewest, a later analysis found, with rates varying by HLA locus. In a later analysis, a missense DCLRE1C variant was linked to TCR beta V- and J-gene trimming. Donors belonging to an Asian-associated ancestry cluster reportedly showed fewer N-insertions in productive TCRs than the approximately 670-donor mean, according to what a later analysis found.

The PCR had 60 Vbeta and 13 Jbeta primers. Clones were read by immunoSEQ multiplex PCR, and TCRdb kept only the in-frame ones, dropping some. The sample lists about 130,000 clones, about four fifths occurring once. With respect to this clone: What it binds is not known.

Looked up from germline, CDR1 is SGDLS and CDR2 is YYNGEE. The CDR3 has 13 residues. Trimming removed 2 bases from V and 3 bases from J, with 8 bases in between. The receptor comes from a male donor in good health and CMV-seronegative. The V call is TRBV9, the J call TRBJ1-1; D not certain. The sequenced sample was PBMCs. For the CDR3, the DNA is TGTGCCAGCAGCGTTACCCAGGACACTGAAGCTTTCTTT. This gives the protein CASSVTQDTEAFF.